These 29 T cell receptor beta chains share one sample of origin, sequenced in a study of T cell changes during pregnancy in multiple sclerosis. Profiled with immunoSEQ multiplex PCR; TCRdb holds only in-frame clones, not every one. Of 85,000 to 90,000 clones in the sample, 75% to 95% were seen once. Sequences were derived from peripheral blood, sampled in the first trimester of pregnancy. The source of these receptors is a female donor in good health, enrolled as a control in a pregnancy study.

This chain joins TRBV21-1 and TRBJ1-2; whether TRBD1, the table's D call, matches the DNA was not checked. TRBV21-1 is a known pseudogene. The CDR3 is 14 residues long. CDR3 in amino acids: CASRSGTGDYGYTF. As DNA, the CDR3 is TGTGCCAGCAGATCCGGGACAGGTGACTATGGCTACACCTTC.

This chain joins TRBV5-1 and TRBJ2-5; 7 bases map to TRBD1. Germline V gene data show CDR1 as SGHRS and CDR2 as YFSETQ. The CDR3 is 17 residues long. V lost 1 base to trimming and J lost 1 base; unmatched junction nucleotides: 10. CDR3 region: CASSLTHPGQPQETQYF. Here the CDR3 DNA reads TGCGCCAGCAGCTTGACCCATCCGGGACAGCCCCAAGAGACCCAGTACTTC.

The J gene is TRBJ1-1, the V gene TRBV5-1; 11 bases are shared with TRBD1. CDR3 length equals 14 residues. The junction had 10 bases not matched to a gene; V was cut back by 4 bases and J by 11 bases. From germline, CDR1 is SGHRS and CDR2 YFSETQ. The CDR3 region has the DNA TGCGCCAGCAGCAGCGGGACAGGGGGATTGTTGGCTTTCTTT. Protein: CASSSGTGGLLAFF.

The chain recombines TRBV29-1 with TRBJ1-1; TRBD1 aligns across 9 bases. This CDR3 contains 13 residues. Germline CDR1 SQVTM, CDR2 ANQGSEA. With 5 bases clipped from V and 1 base from J, the junction kept 2 bases outside the gene matches. The CDR3 sequence is CSVNRGQNTEAFF. The CDR3 DNA follows: TGCAGCGTTAACAGGGGGCAGAACACTGAAGCTTTCTTT.

The V call is TRBV6-1, the J call TRBJ2-1, with 9 nucleotides matching TRBD1. The CDR3 covers 15 residues. The trim removed 4 bases at V and 4 bases at J, leaving 5 bases unmatched. Germline assignment: CDR1 MNHNS and CDR2 SASEGT. CDR3 loop: CASSGTGESYNEQFF. The CDR3 region has the DNA TGTGCCAGCAGTGGGACAGGGGAGTCGTACAATGAGCAGTTCTTC.

The rearrangement links TRBV5-6 to TRBJ2-1; TRBD2 agrees at 14 bases. V gave up 2 bases and J gave up 10 bases; unmatched junction bases: 8. The CDR3 consists of 16 residues. Germline values: CDR1 SGHDT, CDR2 YYEEEE. The DNA of the CDR3 is TGTGCCAGCAGCTTCCAGACTAGCGGGGGGGCGGGCGAGCAGTTCTTC. Its protein is CASSFQTSGGAGEQFF.

This clone occurred a few times. The rearrangement uses TRBV7-9 and TRBJ2-7, with 10 bases lining up with TRBD2. Unmatched junction bases numbered 9, after V lost 4 bases and J lost 3 bases. Germline V gene lookup returns CDR1 SEHNR and CDR2 FQNEAQ (reference sequence). The length of the CDR3 is 16 residues. In nucleotides, the CDR3 is TGTGCCAGCAGCTCAAGTCTAGCGGGGGACCACTACGAGCAGTACTTC. This encodes CASSSSLAGDHYEQYF.

V usage is TRBV11-1 and J usage is TRBJ2-1, with 11 bases identical to TRBD2. This CDR3 is built from 16 residues. Trimming at V came to 1 base and at J to 4 bases, leaving 3 bases not matched to a gene. The germline CDR1 and CDR2 sequences are SGHAT and FQDESV (reference sequence). CDR3 amino acids: CASSLGLAGIYNEQFF. Here the CDR3 DNA reads TGTGCCAGCAGCTTAGGACTAGCGGGAATATACAATGAGCAGTTCTTC.

In this sample, this clone turned up once. The chain links TRBV30 to TRBJ1-1, with 11 nucleotides matching TRBD1. The V gene end was trimmed by 6 bases and the J gene end by 5 bases; junction bases not matched to a gene: 14. The CDR3 has 16 residues. From germline, CDR1 is GTSNPN and CDR2 SVGIG (reference sequence). The CDR3 is CACVSSDRGRGTEAFF. CDR3 nucleotide sequence: TGTGCCTGTGTCTCATCGGACAGGGGGCGAGGGACTGAAGCTTTCTTT.

This clone was found once. V gene TRBV19 combines with J gene TRBJ1-1, with D tentatively TRBD1 (6 bases). V was clipped by 5 bases and J by 5 bases, with 12 bases between them. The CDR3 consists of 13 residues. Germline CDR1 and CDR2: LNHDA and SQIVND (reference sequence). CDR3 nucleotides: TGTGCCAGTAGTCCACAGGGATTTACTGAAGCTTTCTTT. Amino acids: CASSPQGFTEAFF.

This clone came up once. The rearrangement uses TRBV5-1 and TRBJ2-5, with 8 nucleotides matching TRBD2. Germline CDR1 reads SGHRS; CDR2 reads YFSETQ. With V trimmed by 0 bases and J by 4 bases, 8 bases remained unmatched. CDR3 length equals 16 residues. Here the CDR3 DNA reads TGCGCCAGCAGCTTGGGGGGCTTAGCGGGGACAGAGACCCAGTACTTC. Its protein is CASSLGGLAGTETQYF. Combining the CDR3 with reference TRBV5-1 and TRBJ2-5 gives the whole variable domain KAGVTQTPRYLIKTRGQQVTLSCSPISGHRSVSWYQQTPGQGLQFLFEYFSETQRNKGNFPGRFSGRQFSNSRSEMNVSTLELGDSALYLCASSLGGLAGTETQYFGPGTRLLVL.

The CDR3 DNA follows: TGTGCCAGCAGCGGCGAGGCCTGGGGCCTCTACGAGCAGTACTTC. It encodes CASSGEAWGLYEQYF. The chain employs TRBV21-1 and TRBJ2-7; TRBD1, the table's D call, was not compared with the DNA. TRBV21-1 is a pseudogene locus. The CDR3 totals 15 residues.

This rearrangement joins TRBV6-5 to TRBJ1-2, with a tentative D call TRBD1 (6 bases). CDR1 MNHEY and CDR2 SVGAGI come from the germline V gene. The CDR3 loop spans 15 amino acids. Trimming stripped 1 base from V and 2 bases from J, with 11 bases between. The CDR3 DNA is TGTGCCAGCAGTTACTTCAGGGGCTCAAACTATGGCTACACCTTC. It is translated as CASSYFRGSNYGYTF.

The V call is TRBV9, the J call TRBJ2-7; D ambiguous. CDR1 and CDR2 (germline): SGDLS, YYNGEE. The CDR3 spans 14 residues. V lost 1 base and J lost 2, with 10 bases in between. CDR3 residues: CASSVWAAPYEQYF. In nucleotides, the CDR3 is TGTGCCAGCAGCGTATGGGCAGCACCCTACGAGCAGTACTTC.

This sequence joins TRBV6-5 and TRBJ1-1, with D hard to call. The CDR3 totals 15 residues. V was pared by 3 bases and J by 5 bases, with 16 bases between. Germline lookup yields CDR1 MNHEY and CDR2 SVGAGI. Written as DNA, the CDR3 is TGTGCCAGCAGTTATAACCGGGGTAGCGGAACTGAAGCTTTCTTT. This sequence encodes CASSYNRGSGTEAFF.

J is TRBJ1-2 and V is TRBV9; D gene unclear. Germline V lookup: CDR1 SGDLS, CDR2 YYNGEE. CDR3 size: 13 residues. V lost 2 bases, J lost 2 bases, and 7 bases lay in between. The CDR3 spells CASSVTENYGYTF. As DNA, the CDR3 is TGTGCCAGCAGCGTCACTGAGAACTATGGCTACACCTTC.

This sequence joins TRBV15 and TRBJ2-2; D may be TRBD1 (5 bases). Germline CDR1 is LNHNV and CDR2 is YYDKDF (reference sequence). Trimming took 1 base from V and 3 from J, leaving 6 bases between them. The CDR3 length is 14 residues. This CDR3 is CATSRGGDTGELFF. The CDR3 DNA follows: TGTGCCACCAGCAGAGGGGGCGACACCGGGGAGCTGTTTTTT.

This chain connects TRBV5-6 to TRBJ2-3, with D perhaps TRBD2 (5 bases). The germline V and J ends were trimmed by 4 bases and 9 bases, with 15 bases remaining between them. This CDR3 has 13 amino acids. Per germline, CDR1 SGHDT and CDR2 YYEEEE. The CDR3 loop reads CASSPRVGWTQYF. The CDR3, as DNA: TGTGCCAGCAGCCCGCGGGTTGGATGGACGCAGTATTTT.

V is TRBV7-8 and J is TRBJ1-5; 8 positions match TRBD1. The V segment lost 2 bases and the J segment 6 bases; nucleotides outside the gene matches: 12. CDR3 length: 17 residues. Germline V gene sequence: CDR1 SGHVS, CDR2 FQNEAQ. The CDR3 here is CASSLIRTGIGGQPQHF. As DNA, the CDR3 is TGTGCCAGCAGCTTAATTAGGACAGGGATAGGAGGTCAGCCCCAGCATTTT.

This rearrangement joins TRBV4-2 to TRBJ2-3; 10 bases line up with TRBD2. Germline CDR1 LGHNA, CDR2 YNFKEQ. V trimming: 4 bases; J trimming: 2 bases; junction bases outside the gene matches: 9. The CDR3 is 17 residues long. CDR3 sequence reads: CASSPILAGANTDTQYF. CDR3 in DNA: TGTGCCAGCAGCCCCATCCTAGCGGGGGCCAACACAGATACGCAGTATTTT.

This clone was observed a handful of times. The chain recombines TRBV30 with TRBJ1-1, with D possibly matching TRBD1 (5 bases). Germline CDR1 reads GTSNPN; CDR2 reads SVGIG (reference sequence). The V and J ends lost 5 bases and 1 base respectively, with 8 bases between them. CDR3 length: 12 residues. The DNA of the CDR3 is TGTGCCTGGGACAGAGAGAACACTGAAGCTTTCTTT. Protein sequence: CAWDRENTEAFF.

This chain uses TRBV30 with TRBJ1-2; D not resolved. CDR1 GTSNPN and CDR2 SVGIG come from the germline V gene (reference sequence). The CDR3 is made up of 11 amino acids. The CDR3 bases are TGTGTACAGACAACTAACTATGGCTACACCTTC. This gives the protein CVQTTNYGYTF.

This clone was counted only a few times. This chain connects TRBV6-6 to TRBJ1-4; perhaps TRBD1 as D (6 bases). The CDR3 extends over 16 amino acids. CDR1 is MNHNY and CDR2 is SVGAGI in the germline V gene (reference sequence). V was cut by 0 bases and J by 2 bases, with 10 bases left in between. For the CDR3, the DNA is TGTGCCAGCAGTTACTCAGACAGGTCGACTAATGAAAAACTGTTTTTT. Residues: CASSYSDRSTNEKLFF.

The V call is TRBV5-6, the J call TRBJ2-7, with D uncertain. The germline V gene encodes CDR1 SGHDT and CDR2 YYEEEE. V gave up 0 bases and J gave up 0 bases, with 7 bases separating them. The CDR3 contains 14 residues. CDR3 DNA: TGTGCCAGCAGCTTGGGCGGCGGCTCCTACGAGCAGTACTTC. Translated, it gives CASSLGGGSYEQYF. Together with reference TRBV5-6 and TRBJ2-7, the CDR3 gives the full variable domain: DAGVTQSPTHLIKTRGQQVTLRCSPKSGHDTVSWYQQALGQGPQFIFQYYEEEERQRGNFPDRFSGHQFPNYSSELNVNALLLGDSALYLCASSLGGGSYEQYFGPGTRLTVT.

The chain has TRBV6-6 and TRBJ2-7, with unresolved D. Trimming took 6 bases from V and 3 from J, leaving 6 bases between them. CDR1 MNHNY and CDR2 SVGAGI come from the germline V gene (reference sequence). The CDR3 consists of 11 residues. The CDR3 is CASSNYYEQYF. The CDR3 bases are TGTGCCAGCAGCAACTACTACGAGCAGTACTTC.

This clone occurred a few times. The sample contains more than one DNA sequence encoding this CDR3. This CDR3 is CASSLSGTGNYGYTF. As DNA, the CDR3 is TGTGCCAGCAGTTTATCGGGGACAGGGAACTATGGCTACACCTTC. The chain recombines TRBV27 with TRBJ1-2, with TRBD1 identical over 9 bases. The CDR3 loop spans 15 amino acids. V was pared by 0 bases and J by 2 bases, with 1 base of the junction left unmatched. Germline V gene lookup returns CDR1 MNHEY and CDR2 SMNVEV (reference sequence).

V gene TRBV5-6 combines with J gene TRBJ2-5; 8 positions match TRBD2. The CDR3 runs to 14 residues. The ends lost 4 bases at V and 7 bases at J; junction bases unmatched: 9. Looked up from germline, CDR1 is SGHDT and CDR2 is YYEEEE. Here the CDR3 reads CASSPGGEVATQYF. Here the CDR3 DNA reads TGTGCCAGCAGCCCGGGGGGGGAGGTGGCGACCCAGTACTTC.

The chain recombines TRBV29-1 with TRBJ2-3, with 9 bases identical to TRBD1. Looked up from germline, CDR1 is SQVTM and CDR2 is ANQGSEA. V lost 5 bases to trimming and J lost 5 bases; unmatched junction nucleotides: 14. The CDR3 loop spans 16 amino acids. CDR3 DNA: TGCAGCGTTCTCCCACCCAACAGGGGGCGCCGAGATACGCAGTATTTT. Its protein is CSVLPPNRGRRDTQYF.

The chain links TRBV5-4 to TRBJ2-7; 10 bases fit TRBD2. V dropped 4 bases and J dropped 3; count of bases not matched to a gene: 10. Germline-derived CDR1 and CDR2 are SGHNT and YYREEE (reference sequence). The CDR3 has 16 residues. CDR3 protein: CASSLSLAGGIYEQYF. In DNA, the CDR3 is TGTGCCAGCAGCCTCAGCTTAGCGGGGGGCATCTACGAGCAGTACTTC. Full variable domain (outside the CDR3, taken from reference TRBV5-4 and TRBJ2-7): ETGVTQSPTHLIKTRGQQVTLRCSSQSGHNTVSWYQQALGQGPQFIFQYYREEENGRGNFPPRFSGLQFPNYSSELNVNALELDDSALYLCASSLSLAGGIYEQYFGPGTRLTVT.